The 12 T cell receptor beta chains presented below share a single source sample, sequenced in a study of cytomegalovirus exposure and HLA in healthy donors. PCR employed 60 Vbeta and 13 Jbeta primers. The protocol was immunoSEQ multiplex PCR, while the TCRdb copy is restricted to in-frame clones and leaves out a portion. The sample has approximately 180,000 clones; more than 60% are singletons. The source material was PBMCs. The receptor set was obtained from a woman aged 25-40 years in good health and CMV-seropositive.

Notes on this clone: Given a much more abundant clone one base away, this may be a read error. The CDR3 nucleotides are TGTGCCAGCAGCAGGACTAGCGTCGCCTACGAGCAGTACTTC. This translates into CASSRTSVAYEQYF. The chain combines TRBV11-3 with TRBJ2-7, with 9 bases aligning to TRBD2. The V gene end was trimmed by 5 bases and the J gene end by 2 bases; junction bases not matched to a gene: 4. This CDR3 comprises 14 residues. Germline lookup yields CDR1 SGHNT and CDR2 YENEEA.

This clone appeared a single time. The chain couples TRBV11-2 to TRBJ2-7, with 8 bases aligning to TRBD2. This CDR3 spans 15 amino acids. Per germline, CDR1 SGHAT and CDR2 FQNNGV. The ends lost 2 bases at V and 6 bases at J; junction bases unmatched: 9. CDR3: CASSLRPAGAIEQYF. The CDR3 DNA follows: TGTGCCAGCAGCTTAAGGCCAGCGGGGGCAATCGAGCAGTACTTC.

The rearrangement links TRBV9 to TRBJ1-2; 9 nucleotides line up with TRBD1. Germline V gives CDR1 SGDLS, CDR2 YYNGEE. J gave up 4 bases and V 7 bases, and 5 bases lay outside the gene matches. The CDR3 loop spans 13 amino acids. DNA of the CDR3: TGTGCCAGCGGGACAGGGCTTCCCTATGGCTACACCTTC. Its translation: CASGTGLPYGYTF.

The J gene is TRBJ2-5, the V gene TRBV6-4; D might be TRBD2 (5 bases). The germline V gene encodes CDR1 MRHNA and CDR2 SNTAGT. V was clipped by 4 bases and J by 4 bases, with 16 bases between them. This CDR3 spans 15 amino acids. The CDR3 nucleotides are TGTGCCAGCAGTGTGGGCGGGTCCTTGGCAGAGACCCAGTACTTC. Amino acids: CASSVGGSLAETQYF.

CDR3 DNA: TGTGCCAGCAGTCCTTGGGCTGGTAGCGGGAGCTCCTACGAGCAGTACTTC. It specifies CASSPWAGSGSSYEQYF. J is TRBJ2-7 and V is TRBV27; 9 positions agree with TRBD2. Germline V gene data show CDR1 as MNHEY and CDR2 as SMNVEV (reference sequence). The CDR3 is 17 residues long. V gave up 5 bases and J gave up 0 bases; unmatched junction bases: 11.

The CDR3 protein is CASSEMTRGPRPAGELFF. CDR3 coding DNA: TGTGCCAGCAGTGAAATGACTAGAGGCCCCCGGCCCGCCGGGGAGCTGTTTTTT. The rearrangement uses TRBV6-4 and TRBJ2-2; the D gene is possibly TRBD2 (6 bases). V gave up 3 bases and J gave up 6 bases, with 23 bases separating them. Germline V gives CDR1 MRHNA, CDR2 SNTAGT. CDR3 length: 18 residues.

This clone appeared a few times. The V and J genes are TRBV6-1 and TRBJ1-3, with no clear D. V lost 1 base and J lost 4, with 14 bases in between. Per the germline V gene, CDR1 is MNHNS and CDR2 is SASEGT. The CDR3 loop spans 16 amino acids. CDR3: CASSEGASTRGNTIYF. The DNA of the CDR3 is TGTGCCAGCAGTGAAGGGGCTTCGACCCGGGGAAACACCATATATTTT.

CDR3 amino acids: CSARQNSYEQYF. The CDR3 DNA is TGCAGCGCCCGACAGAACTCCTACGAGCAGTACTTC. The V gene is TRBV29-1, the J gene TRBJ2-5; possible D gene TRBD1, 5 bases. The J call may be in error: the DNA end matches TRBJ2-7 better. This CDR3 has 12 amino acids. The germline V gene has CDR1 SQVTM and CDR2 ANQGSEA.

V usage is TRBV27 and J usage is TRBJ2-2, with D unresolved. Germline assignment: CDR1 MNHEY and CDR2 SMNVEV (reference sequence). Between the trimmed V and J ends, which lost 5 bases and 0 bases, there was a span of 4 bases. The length of the CDR3 is 13 residues. In DNA, the CDR3 is TGTGCCAGCAGTGTCACGAACACCGGGGAGCTGTTTTTT. Amino acids: CASSVTNTGELFF.

The rearrangement links TRBV6-5 to TRBJ2-7; 11 positions agree with TRBD2. Unmatched junction bases numbered 8, after V lost 6 bases and J lost 7 bases. The CDR3 has 14 residues. Germline V CDR1 and CDR2: MNHEY, SVGAGI. In DNA, the CDR3 is TGTGCCAGCAGATTAGCGGGAGGGCCCGAGGAGCAGTACTTC. It yields the protein CASRLAGGPEEQYF.

This chain connects TRBV7-8 to TRBJ2-7, with a tentative D call TRBD1 (6 bases). The CDR3 has 16 residues. V was clipped by 5 bases and J by 4 bases, with 21 bases between them. Germline CDR1 and CDR2: SGHVS and FQNEAQ. The CDR3 loop is CASSPHAPGQQYEQYF. In nucleotides, the CDR3 is TGTGCCAGCAGCCCCCACGCCCCGGGACAACAATACGAGCAGTACTTC. Full variable domain (rest looked up from reference TRBV7-8 and TRBJ2-7): GAGVSQSPRYKVAKRGQDVALRCDPISGHVSLFWYQQALGQGPEFLTYFQNEAQLDKSGLPSDRFFAERPEGSVSTLKIQRTQQEDSAVYLCASSPHAPGQQYEQYFGPGTRLTVT.

The chain links TRBV6-1 to TRBJ2-4, with 10 bases identical to TRBD2. The CDR3 is 13 residues long. The germline gives CDR1 MNHNS, CDR2 SASEGT. J was trimmed by 7 bases and V by 7 bases; bases with no gene match: 4. In DNA, the CDR3 is TGTGCCAGCAAGCGGGAGGGGACGAACATTCAGTACTTC. It translates to CASKREGTNIQYF.